This note documents a single T cell receptor beta chain sequence. What this receptor recognizes is not known. No base qualities exist here, and no much larger clone lies one base off it. The receptor library was made with the immunoSEQ multiplex PCR assay. Per the original workflow: To diagnose cytomegalovirus status from the catalog of TCR beta chain sequences, a statistical classification framework was built. Drawn from immuneACCESS, this table holds only the in-frame rearrangements with V and J called that TCRdb kept. Clones are partly lost; checked studies trace under half to an unresolved V gene and leave the rest unexplained. The V and J calls and the clone size are those of that table, but D and trimming were determined from the DNA. Across this sample there are nearly 80,000 clones, with 90% to 95% seen only once. The top ten clonotypes cover approximately 4% of the sample. The sample is drawn from a study of cytomegalovirus exposure and HLA in healthy donors (dated by TCRdb to the late 2010s). About the full investigation: A later analysis indicated that the 130 or so validation repertoires were generated on the platform also employed for the approximately 700 repertoires of the first cohort. The study was designed to test whether signatures of past pathogen exposure could be identified by cataloging public T cell receptors. In addition to the first cohort of 666 subjects, a separate validation cohort of approximately 130 different subjects was used. To predict cytomegalovirus infection status, the study combined high-throughput TCR immunosequencing, statistical association of individual TCRs with disease status, and machine learning.

The donors belonged to the validation cohort of about 120 subjects, which was separate from the roughly 700-subject first cohort. Overall results and qualifications from the work: In vitro tests confirmed that three of the cytomegalovirus-associated TCR beta chains recognize cytomegalovirus antigens. While some public TCRs were present in many individuals, most TCR sequences turned up only very rarely across donors. The validation cohort had no HLA typing available for a later analysis, so co-occurrence within that cohort was assessed over all 120 or so repertoires. In the study, about 150 TCR beta chains were listed as associated with cytomegalovirus. In a later analysis, TCRs clustered in the first cohort were found to also tend to co-occur in the 130 or so validation repertoires, with approximately 95% of cluster scores above 0. The classifier was reported to diagnose cytomegalovirus status with high specificity and sensitivity in both the original cohort and the validation cohort. The authors suggested that the approach could potentially be generalized to other disease states and immunological phenotypes.

V drops 5 bases and J drops 2 bases, leaving 13 bases in between. The CDR1 and CDR2 encoded by the germline V gene (reference sequence) are MNHEY and SMNVEV. From the cysteine up to the phenylalanine, the CDR3 has a length of 14 residues. Only the CDR3 part of the read is kept: 42 bases, read in frame from the first base. This clonotype originated in a woman aged 30 to 39 in good health and CMV-seronegative. The source material was PBMCs. This receptor chain uses TRBV27 and TRBJ2-7; no confident D gene assignment can be made. The sequence in DNA is TGTGCCAGCAGTAAAGACTCGGATCCCTACGAGCAGTACTTC. Translated, it gives CASSKDSDPYEQYF.